This T cell receptor beta chain was recovered during a study of breast tumors, draining lymph nodes, adjacent tissues. Notes on the study in general: The data were judged consistent with most tumor T cells coming from lymph node and expanding in tumor. Compared with basal-like, luminal-like tumors shared significantly more repertoire with nontumor tissue. The lymph node origin of tumor T cells was framed as consistent with a hypothesis, not demonstrated.

By frequency in the sample, this clonotype is medium-sized. The antigen is unknown. Germline assignment: CDR1 SGHVS and CDR2 FNYEAQ. CDR3 length: 14 residues. With 0 bases clipped from V and 6 bases from J, the junction kept 5 bases outside the gene matches. TCRdb ran MiXCR on the multiplex PCR reads and lists one entry per CDR3 protein. The data contain about 12,000 distinct CDR3 sequences, around 70% of them singletons. The chain combines TRBV7-6 with TRBJ2-7; 7 bases line up with TRBD2. The material sequenced was tumor-adjacent breast tissue. This TCR came from a female donor with breast cancer. Some clones in this sample may be carry-over from other donors' samples. This CDR3 is CASSLAKGGGEQYF. The CDR3 DNA reads as TGTGCCAGCAGCTTAGCGAAGGGCGGGGGCGAGCAGTACTTC.